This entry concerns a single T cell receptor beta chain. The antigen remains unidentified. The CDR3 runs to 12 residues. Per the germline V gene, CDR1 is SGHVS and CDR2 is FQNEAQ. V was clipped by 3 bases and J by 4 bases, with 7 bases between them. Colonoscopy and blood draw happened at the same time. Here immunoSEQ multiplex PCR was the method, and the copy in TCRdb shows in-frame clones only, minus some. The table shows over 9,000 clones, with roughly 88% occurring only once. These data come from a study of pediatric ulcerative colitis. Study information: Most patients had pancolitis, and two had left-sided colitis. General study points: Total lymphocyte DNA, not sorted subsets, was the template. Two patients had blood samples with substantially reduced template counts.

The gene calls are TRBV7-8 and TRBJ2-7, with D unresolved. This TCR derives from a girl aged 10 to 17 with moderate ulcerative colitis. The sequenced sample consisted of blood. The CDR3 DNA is TGTGCCAGCAGCTTGGGGAAGTACGAGCAGTACTTC. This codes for CASSLGKYEQYF.